Listed below are T cell receptor beta chains from one sample, sequenced in a study of long-term antiretroviral therapy in people with HIV. The assay was immunoSEQ multiplex PCR, and TCRdb's table has in-frame clones only and misses some. This sample yields about 27,000 clones, of which nearly 85% are seen a single time; around a tenth belongs to the top ten. The source was unsorted PBMCs, collected 0.8 years before starting antiretroviral therapy. The receptors were gathered from a man aged 18 to 35 with HIV. Each CDR3 is given without its conserved first and last residue. Size is omitted from some rows. Given values are once, few, many or a class for expanded clones.

NA	TRBV30	TRBJ1-1	AWSQPGGRFPEAF
few	TRBV4-2	TRBJ1-4	ASSQGSGRGDEKLF
NA	TRBV29-1	TRBJ1-1	SVVRDRAGGTEAF
few	TRBV28	TRBJ1-5	ASSLFGPGLQPQH
NA	TRBV2	TRBJ1-2	ASSDPGQSIGDGYT
NA	TRBV28	TRBJ2-1	ASSFLGGRKYNEQF
NA	TRBV7-5	TRBJ1-5	ARSPNDSFNQPQH
few	TRBV4-3	TRBJ1-1	ASSQDWGVAGTEAF
NA	TRBV9	TRBJ2-1	ASSAQVYPYNEQF
once	TRBV11-2	TRBJ1-2	ASSIPGQGIYGYT
once	TRBV5-5	TRBJ1-5	ASGPYTGDQPQH
NA	TRBV6-4	TRBJ2-2	ASSPRLYTGELF
large	TRBV30	TRBJ1-1	AYGVGFTEAF
NA	TRBV2	TRBJ1-6	AGRQELDSPLH
NA	TRBV19	TRBJ2-7	ASSIEGAYEQY
NA	TRBV10-2	TRBJ1-2	ASSGKGGQPVRDGYT
NA	TRBV6-5	TRBJ1-5	ASRNSGGFDQPQH
NA	TRBV7-6	TRBJ1-2	ASSLGLAGGTYGYT
NA	TRBV6-1	TRBJ1-5	ASSQRGGYEKPQH
NA	TRBV7-6	TRBJ1-5	ASSLGSGQPQH
NA	TRBV20-1	TRBJ1-2	SESGVGGYT
NA	TRBV7-9	TRBJ1-3	ASSSALRDRGDGNTIY